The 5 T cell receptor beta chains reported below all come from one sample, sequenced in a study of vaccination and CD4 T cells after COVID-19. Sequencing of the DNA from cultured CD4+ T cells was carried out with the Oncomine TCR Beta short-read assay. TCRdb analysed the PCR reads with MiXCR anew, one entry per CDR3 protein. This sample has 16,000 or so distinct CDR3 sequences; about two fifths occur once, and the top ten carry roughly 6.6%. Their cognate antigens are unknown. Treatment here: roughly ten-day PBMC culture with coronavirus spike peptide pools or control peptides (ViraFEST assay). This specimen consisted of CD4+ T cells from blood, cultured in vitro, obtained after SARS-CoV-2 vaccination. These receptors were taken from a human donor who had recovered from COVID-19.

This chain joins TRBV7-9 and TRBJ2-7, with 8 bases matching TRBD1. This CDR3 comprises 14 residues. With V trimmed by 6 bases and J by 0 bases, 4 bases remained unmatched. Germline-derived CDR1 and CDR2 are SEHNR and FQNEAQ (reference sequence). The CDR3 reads CASRRTGSSYEQYF. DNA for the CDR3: TGTGCCAGCAGAAGGACAGGGAGCTCCTACGAGCAGTACTTC.

The CDR3 here is CSARPYSADTQYF. The CDR3 nucleotides read TGCAGTGCTAGGCCCTACTCAGCAGATACGCAGTATTTT. The chain has TRBV20-1 and TRBJ2-3; D ambiguous. The CDR3 spans 13 residues. V gave up 3 bases and J gave up 4 bases, with 11 bases separating them. CDR1 and CDR2 (germline): DFQATT, SNEGSKA (reference sequence).

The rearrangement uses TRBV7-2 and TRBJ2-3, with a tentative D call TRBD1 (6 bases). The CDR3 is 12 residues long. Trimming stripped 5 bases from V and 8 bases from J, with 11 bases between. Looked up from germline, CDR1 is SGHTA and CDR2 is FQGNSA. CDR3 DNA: TGTGCCAGCAGCGAAACAGGGTTTACGCAGTATTTT. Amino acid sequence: CASSETGFTQYF.

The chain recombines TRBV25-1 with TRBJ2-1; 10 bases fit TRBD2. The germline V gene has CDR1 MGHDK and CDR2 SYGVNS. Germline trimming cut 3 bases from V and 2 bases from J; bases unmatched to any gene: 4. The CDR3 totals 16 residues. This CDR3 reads CASSDLSGRTYNEQFF. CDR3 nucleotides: TGTGCCAGCAGTGACCTTAGCGGGAGGACCTACAATGAGCAGTTCTTC.

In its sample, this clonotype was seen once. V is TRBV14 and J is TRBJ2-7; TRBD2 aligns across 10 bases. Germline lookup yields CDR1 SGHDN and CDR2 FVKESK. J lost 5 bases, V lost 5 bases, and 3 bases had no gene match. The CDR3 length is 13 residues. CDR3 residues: CASSSSGSHEQYF. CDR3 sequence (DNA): TGTGCCAGCAGCTCTAGCGGGAGCCACGAGCAGTACTTC.